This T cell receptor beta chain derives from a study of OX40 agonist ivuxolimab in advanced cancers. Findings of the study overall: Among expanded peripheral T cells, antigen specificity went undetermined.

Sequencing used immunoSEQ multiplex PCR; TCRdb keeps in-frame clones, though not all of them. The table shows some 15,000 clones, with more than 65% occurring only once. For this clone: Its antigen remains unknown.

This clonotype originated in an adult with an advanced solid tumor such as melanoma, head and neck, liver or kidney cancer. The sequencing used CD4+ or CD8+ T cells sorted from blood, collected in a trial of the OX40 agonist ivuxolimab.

Here the CDR3 reads CASNNGRARGDLAGELFF. The CDR3 nucleotides read TGTGCCAGCAATAACGGACGCGCGAGGGGTGATTTGGCCGGGGAGCTGTTTTTT. The chain employs TRBV7-9 and TRBJ2-2; D is tentatively TRBD1 or TRBD2 (5 bases each). From germline, CDR1 is SEHNR and CDR2 FQNEAQ (reference sequence). The CDR3 has 18 amino acids. Trimming removed 7 bases at V and 6 bases at J, with 27 bases between.